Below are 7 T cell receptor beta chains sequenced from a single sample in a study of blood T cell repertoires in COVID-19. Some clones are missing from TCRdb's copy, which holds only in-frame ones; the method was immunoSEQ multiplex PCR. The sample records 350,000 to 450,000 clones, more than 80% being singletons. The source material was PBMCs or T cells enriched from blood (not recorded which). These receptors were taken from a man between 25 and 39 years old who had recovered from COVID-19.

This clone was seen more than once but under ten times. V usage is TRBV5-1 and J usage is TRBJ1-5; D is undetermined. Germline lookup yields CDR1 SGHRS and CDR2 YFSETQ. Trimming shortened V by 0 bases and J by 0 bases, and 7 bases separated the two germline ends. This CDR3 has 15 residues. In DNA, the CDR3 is TGCGCCAGCAGCTTGGCCGGGAATAGCAATCAGCCCCAGCATTTT. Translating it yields CASSLAGNSNQPQHF.

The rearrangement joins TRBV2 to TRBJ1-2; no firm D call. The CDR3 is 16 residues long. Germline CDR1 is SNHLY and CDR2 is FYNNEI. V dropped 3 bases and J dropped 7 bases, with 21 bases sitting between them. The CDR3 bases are TGTGCCAGCAGTGATGGGCAGCTAACCTCTATGGCTGGCTACACCTTC. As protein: CASSDGQLTSMAGYTF.

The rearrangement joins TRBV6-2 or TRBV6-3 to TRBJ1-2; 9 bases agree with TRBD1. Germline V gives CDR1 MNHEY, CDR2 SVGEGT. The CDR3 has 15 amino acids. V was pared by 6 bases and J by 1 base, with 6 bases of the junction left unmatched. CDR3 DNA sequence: TGTGCCAGCAGCCCCCCGGGACAGGGTAACTATGGCTACACCTTC. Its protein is CASSPPGQGNYGYTF.

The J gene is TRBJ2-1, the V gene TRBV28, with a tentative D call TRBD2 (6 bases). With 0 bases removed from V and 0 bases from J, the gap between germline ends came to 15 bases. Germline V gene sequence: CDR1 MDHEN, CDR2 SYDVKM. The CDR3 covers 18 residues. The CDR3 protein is CASSLWTLQRASYNEQFF. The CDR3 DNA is TGTGCCAGCAGTTTATGGACCCTCCAGCGGGCCTCCTACAATGAGCAGTTCTTC.

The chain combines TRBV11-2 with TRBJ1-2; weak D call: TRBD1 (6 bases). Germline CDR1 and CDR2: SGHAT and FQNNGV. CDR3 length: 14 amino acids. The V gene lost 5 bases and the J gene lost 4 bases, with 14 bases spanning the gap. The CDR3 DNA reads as TGTGCCAGCAGCATCCGGACAGCCTTCTATGGCTACACCTTC. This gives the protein CASSIRTAFYGYTF.

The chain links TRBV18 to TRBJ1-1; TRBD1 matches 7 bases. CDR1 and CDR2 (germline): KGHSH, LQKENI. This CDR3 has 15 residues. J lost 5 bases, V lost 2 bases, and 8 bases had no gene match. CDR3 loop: CASSPSQQGSTEAFF. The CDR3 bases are TGTGCCAGCTCACCATCACAACAGGGGAGTACTGAAGCTTTCTTT.

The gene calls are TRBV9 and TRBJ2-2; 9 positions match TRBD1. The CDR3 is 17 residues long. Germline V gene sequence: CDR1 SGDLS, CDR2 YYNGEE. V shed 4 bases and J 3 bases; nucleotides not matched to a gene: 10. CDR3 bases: TGTGCCAGCAGCCGTAGCAGTGGGACAGGGCACACCGGGGAGCTGTTTTTT. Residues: CASSRSSGTGHTGELFF.